This is a list of T cell receptor beta chains from one sample in a study of T cell clones after liver transplantation. Sequencing was performed with immunoSEQ multiplex PCR; in TCRdb, only in-frame clones are kept and a portion is missing. In the table there are tens of thousands of clones, around 84% of which are singletons. The material sequenced was CD4+ T cells from blood, taken before liver transplant. These receptors all come from a human donor who received a liver transplant. The CDR3 runs from the conserved cysteine through the conserved F or W. The D gene is left open where the match is weak.

>TRBV4-3|TRBD2
CASQSGAGYNEQFF
>TRBV7-6|TRBD2
CASSLSGGRITDTQYF
>TRBV19|TRBD1
CASSQKGGQGAYEQYF
>TRBV11-3|NA
CASSLALSGYNEQFF
>TRBV7-3|TRBD1
CASSSRVYRGLDYGYTF
>TRBV4-2|NA
CASSYSTGRPGELFF
>TRBV7-3|NA
CASSLNAVNTEAFF
>TRBV28|NA
CASNGPIKDGYTF
>TRBV29-1|NA
CSVSQEADTEAFF
>TRBV12-2|NA
CASRLPGLGPTDTQYF
>TRBV6-5|TRBD1
CASSAPGGWDEQYF
>TRBV11-2|NA
CASSPEGGSHYNEQFF
>TRBV6-4|TRBD2
CASSDAGGVGEQFF
>TRBV28|TRBD2
CASSPSRRASGRSAGELFF
>TRBV7-9|NA
CASSSGYGELFF
>TRBV4-3|NA
CASSQVSGVANEQFF
>TRBV7-9|NA
CASSWAGEAGLNTGELFF
>TRBV28|NA
CASTQGANTGELFF
>TRBV28|NA
CASSPQQGGSKNIQYF
>TRBV7-9|NA
CASSFTHQETQYF
>TRBV29-1|TRBD2
CSVVVSGRPSTDTQYF
>TRBV6-5|NA
CASSNGEGGGSAFF
>TRBV6-6|TRBD1
CASSNRQGRDQPQHF
>TRBV5-4|NA
CASSLGWIMNTEAFF
>TRBV19|TRBD1
CASSNLRTGNPDTQYF
>TRBV7-3|NA
CASSLGGQETQYF
>TRBV5-5|NA
CASSLNMNTEAFF
>TRBV15|TRBD2
CATSPRTSGRAGEQYF
>TRBV6-4|NA
CASSQGRGTEAFF
>TRBV5-1|TRBD2
CASSPREGKNIQYF
>TRBV5-1|NA
CASSLGTFDEQYF
>TRBV9|NA
CASSVPGDHEKLFF
>TRBV5-4|NA
CASSLDSGVRSSPLHF
>TRBV7-2|NA
CASSLDPRPEGGYTF
>TRBV18|NA
CASSIETSPLYSNQPQHF
>TRBV21-1|NA
CASSKGDAWEKLFF
>TRBV6-5|NA
CASRSNRVGETQYF
>TRBV5-1|TRBD2
CASSLDGTSGSNEQFF
>TRBV20-1|NA
CSARFYGYTF
>TRBV5-5|NA
CASSRTGTRGYEQYF